The 12 T cell receptor beta chains below all came from one sample that was sequenced in a study of cytomegalovirus exposure and HLA in healthy donors. PCR primers comprised 60 Vbeta and 13 Jbeta primers. Some clones are missing from TCRdb's copy, which holds only in-frame ones; the method was immunoSEQ multiplex PCR. Of hundreds of thousands of clones in the sample, roughly 82% were seen once. The sequencing input was PBMCs. The source of these receptors is a man aged 35 to 55 in good health and CMV-seropositive.

In this sample, this clone turned up a few times. The chain has TRBV19 and TRBJ2-1; 10 nucleotides line up with TRBD1. The CDR3 runs to 15 residues. CDR1 and CDR2 (germline): LNHDA, SQIVND (reference sequence). Trimming cost V 3 bases and J 7 bases; bases outside gene matches: 6. As DNA, the CDR3 is TGTGCCAGTAGTATCGGGACAGGGGTTCGGAATGAGCAGTTCTTC. This encodes CASSIGTGVRNEQFF.

This clone has only a few counts. The chain has TRBV19 and TRBJ2-2; D is uncertain. Germline CDR1 and CDR2: LNHDA and SQIVND (reference sequence). This CDR3 contains 14 residues. V lost 5 bases, J lost 6 bases, and 13 bases lay in between. Here the CDR3 reads CASSPRVSAGELFF. The CDR3 nucleotides are TGTGCCAGTAGTCCCCGGGTCTCCGCCGGGGAGCTGTTTTTT. The whole variable domain, remainder taken from reference TRBV19 and TRBJ2-2, is DGGITQSPKYLFRKEGQNVTLSCEQNLNHDAMYWYRQDPGQGLRLIYYSQIVNDFQKGDIAEGYSVSREKKESFPLTVTSAQKNPTAFYLCASSPRVSAGELFFGEGSRLTVL.

This clone was seen once. CDR3: CASRDRGKNEQFF. CDR3 DNA: TGCGCCTCCCGGGACAGGGGTAAGAATGAGCAGTTCTTC. The chain is built from TRBV4-1 and TRBJ2-1, with 10 bases fitting TRBD1. The V and J ends lost 11 bases and 7 bases, in that order; junction bases with no gene match: 8. In germline, CDR1 is MGHRA, CDR2 YSYEKL. The CDR3 is 13 residues long.

The CDR3 protein is CASSFNPGLVGDTQYF. The CDR3 DNA reads TGTGCCAGCAGCTTTAACCCGGGACTAGTAGGAGATACGCAGTATTTT. V is TRBV7-2 and J is TRBJ2-3; the match to TRBD2 covers 8 bases. Unmatched junction bases numbered 10, after V lost 3 bases and J lost 5 bases. The CDR3 contains 16 residues. CDR1 SGHTA and CDR2 FQGNSA come from the germline V gene.

The chain has TRBV7-2 and TRBJ1-2; tentative D call: TRBD1 (6 bases). Per germline, CDR1 SGHTA and CDR2 FQGNSA. CDR3 length: 15 amino acids. The V end was cut by 2 bases, the J end by 1 base, with 11 bases between. The CDR3 here is CASSLKQGRNYGYTF. The DNA of the CDR3 is TGTGCCAGCAGCTTAAAACAGGGACGTAACTATGGCTACACCTTC.

This chain uses TRBV7-9 with TRBJ2-1; a possible D gene is TRBD2 (6 bases). Trimming pared 11 bases from V and 3 bases from J, leaving 17 bases between. The CDR3 is made up of 14 amino acids. Germline CDR1 reads SEHNR; CDR2 reads FQNEAQ (reference sequence). CDR3 amino acids: CAGIADPYYNEQFF. For the CDR3, the DNA is TGTGCCGGAATAGCGGATCCCTACTACAATGAGCAGTTCTTC.

This clone has just one count. The chain combines TRBV10-3 with TRBJ1-1; D not resolved. CDR3 size: 12 residues. The V and J ends lost 4 bases and 6 bases respectively, with 9 bases between them. The germline CDR1 and CDR2 sequences are ENHRY and SYGVKD. The CDR3 DNA follows: TGTGCCATCAGTGGCGGGAATTCTGAAGCTTTCTTT. Encoded protein: CAISGGNSEAFF.

The chain uses TRBV30 and TRBJ2-1; 10 nucleotides line up with TRBD2. There are 14 residues in the CDR3. The ends lost 5 bases at V and 3 bases at J; junction bases unmatched: 4. Germline V gives CDR1 GTSNPN, CDR2 SVGIG (reference sequence). The CDR3 is CAWELAGDYNEQFF. The CDR3, as DNA: TGTGCCTGGGAGCTAGCGGGAGACTACAATGAGCAGTTCTTC.

The chain recombines TRBV5-1 with TRBJ2-7; TRBD2 matches 10 bases. CDR3 length: 17 amino acids. Germline V gene sequence: CDR1 SGHRS, CDR2 YFSETQ. V lost 1 base to trimming and J lost 0 bases; unmatched junction nucleotides: 7. This CDR3 is CASSLRTSGGSSYEQYF. The CDR3 nucleotides read TGCGCCAGCAGCTTGAGGACTAGCGGTGGTAGCTCCTACGAGCAGTACTTC. The complete variable domain, with remaining parts taken from reference TRBV5-1 and TRBJ2-7, reads KAGVTQTPRYLIKTRGQQVTLSCSPISGHRSVSWYQQTPGQGLQFLFEYFSETQRNKGNFPGRFSGRQFSNSRSEMNVSTLELGDSALYLCASSLRTSGGSSYEQYFGPGTRLTVT.

This sequence joins TRBV5-5 and TRBJ1-1, with 7 nucleotides matching TRBD1. The J segment lost 2 bases and the V segment lost 0 bases, leaving 4 bases of the junction unmatched. This CDR3 comprises 15 residues. Germline assignment: CDR1 SGHKS and CDR2 YYEKEE (reference sequence). The DNA for the CDR3 is TGTGCCAGCAGCTTGGGGCGACAGGGTAACACTGAAGCTTTCTTT. Protein product: CASSLGRQGNTEAFF.

This clone showed up just once. CDR3 sequence reads: CASQPTGYSNQPQHF. CDR3 in DNA: TGTGCCAGCCAGCCGACAGGGTATAGCAATCAGCCCCAGCATTTT. This chain joins TRBV2 and TRBJ1-5, with TRBD1 matching 7 bases. V gave up 8 bases and J gave up 0 bases; unmatched junction bases: 7. The CDR3 extends over 15 amino acids. Germline-derived CDR1 and CDR2 are SNHLY and FYNNEI. The full variable domain, with the rest looked up from reference TRBV2 and TRBJ1-5, is EPEVTQTPSHQVTQMGQEVILRCVPISNHLYFYWYRQILGQKVEFLVSFYNNEISEKSEIFDDQFSVERPDGSNFTLKIRSTKLEDSAMYFCASQPTGYSNQPQHFGDGTRLSIL.

The chain links TRBV5-8 to TRBJ2-7; TRBD1 is a possible D gene (6 bases). V gave up 9 bases and J gave up 1 base, with 11 bases separating them. CDR3 length equals 12 residues. Germline loops: CDR1 SGHTS, CDR2 YDEGEE. The CDR3 here is CATEGVSYEQYF. For the CDR3, the DNA is TGTGCCACTGAGGGGGTTTCCTACGAGCAGTACTTC.